This T cell receptor beta chain was identified during a study of shared clonotypes between healthy human individuals. Study as a whole: There were three CD4 naive, three CD4 memory, two CD8 naive and one CD8 memory plates per donor.

Terminally differentiated effector memory CD45RA+ cells were left out of the naive CD8 fraction, which was CD45RO-negative and positively selected for CCR7. Deep-level running was used for the assay. Assay used: immunoSEQ multiplex PCR; TCRdb lists only in-frame clones, some missing. The repertoire holds hundreds of thousands of clones, roughly 96% seen once, with approximately 0.1% in the top ten. The sequence was obtained from a woman aged 25-40 years in good health. The specimen sequenced was naive CD8+ T cells sorted from blood.

CDR3 region: CASSKDRGPYEQYF. CDR3 in DNA: TGTGCCAGTAGCAAAGACAGGGGGCCCTACGAGCAGTACTTC. V gene TRBV19 combines with J gene TRBJ2-7, with 10 bases that match TRBD1. The CDR3 extends over 14 amino acids. V dropped 6 bases and J dropped 2; count of bases not matched to a gene: 4. Looked up from germline, CDR1 is LNHDA and CDR2 is SQIVND (reference sequence).